This T cell receptor beta chain appears in the sequencing data of a study of identical twins. Regarding this clonotype: Its antigen is as yet unknown.

Study-wide results and caveats: Analyses based on zero insertions could be partly confounded by invariant MAIT and iNKT cells.

TCRdb fed the 5' RACE reads into MiXCR, producing one record per CDR3 protein. The sample consists of roughly 1.6 million distinct CDR3 sequences, under 35% of them appearing once. In germline, CDR1 is SGHTA, CDR2 FQGNSA. The CDR3 runs to 14 residues. The V end was cut by 1 base, the J end by 4 bases, with 10 bases between. The clonotype originates from a newborn girl in good health. The sample taken for sequencing was cord blood. The chain has TRBV7-2 and TRBJ1-2; D call uncertain. The CDR3 protein is CASSLGSRGYGYTF. The DNA for the CDR3 is TGTGCCAGCAGCTTAGGGTCACGGGGCTATGGCTACACCTTC.